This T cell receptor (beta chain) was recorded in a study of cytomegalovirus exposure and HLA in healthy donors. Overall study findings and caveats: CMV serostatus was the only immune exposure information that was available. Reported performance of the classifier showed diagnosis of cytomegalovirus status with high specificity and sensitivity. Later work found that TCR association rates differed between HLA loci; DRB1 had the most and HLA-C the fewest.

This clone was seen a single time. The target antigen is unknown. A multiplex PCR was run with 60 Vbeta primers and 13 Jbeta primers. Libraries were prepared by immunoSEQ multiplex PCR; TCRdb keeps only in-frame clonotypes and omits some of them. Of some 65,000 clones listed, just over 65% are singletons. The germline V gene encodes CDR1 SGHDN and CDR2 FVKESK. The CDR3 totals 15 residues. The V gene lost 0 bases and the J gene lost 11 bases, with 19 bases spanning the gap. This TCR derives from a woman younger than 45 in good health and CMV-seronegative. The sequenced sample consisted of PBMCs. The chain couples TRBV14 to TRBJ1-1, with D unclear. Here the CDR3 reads CASSQDYGSGQAAFF. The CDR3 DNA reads TGTGCCAGCAGCCAAGATTACGGGAGTGGCCAGGCCGCTTTCTTT.